Below, 20 T cell receptor beta chains from the same sample are listed, as sequenced in a study of blood T cells in healthy people across ages. Primers used in a second PCR of roughly 6 to 11 cycles were a sample-barcoded 5' primer and a J-beta primer mix. TCRdb re-called the 5' RACE reads through MiXCR, storing one row per CDR3 protein. The sample has some 940,000 distinct CDR3 sequences, around 29% seen once. This sample was shared with a second study, whose subject was T cells of mothers and their children.

Material: blood. All receptors derive from a woman aged 40 to 50 in good health.

Comments on this clonotype: Compared with germline, one end of the junction differs, possibly owing to a read error. The CDR3 protein is CASSLGQSKDIQYF. The CDR3 DNA is TGCGCCAGCAGCTTGGGACAGAGCAAAGACATTCAGTACTTC. This chain links TRBV5-1 with TRBJ2-4; a possible D gene is TRBD1 (5 bases). Germline V lookup: CDR1 SGHRS, CDR2 YFSETQ. This CDR3 has 14 amino acids.

The rearrangement links TRBV20-1 to TRBJ1-1; a weak D match, TRBD1 (6 bases). Trimming removed 3 bases at V and 4 bases at J, with 21 bases between. Germline V gives CDR1 DFQATT, CDR2 SNEGSKA (reference sequence). CDR3 size: 16 residues. The CDR3 region has the DNA TGCAGTGCTAGTTCAGGGGCCGATTTCAGGGGCACTGAAGCTTTCTTT. It translates to CSASSGADFRGTEAFF.

This clonotype has a count of ten or more. This chain uses TRBV6-6 with TRBJ2-5; TRBD2 matches 7 bases. Germline V lookup: CDR1 MNHNY, CDR2 SVGAGI (reference sequence). The V gene end was trimmed by 0 bases and the J gene end by 5 bases; junction bases not matched to a gene: 0. The CDR3 is made up of 13 amino acids. In DNA form, the CDR3 reads TGTGCCAGCAGTTACTCCGGGGGGGAGACCCAGTACTTC. The encoded protein is CASSYSGGETQYF.

In its sample, this clonotype was seen a few times. The chain employs TRBV3-1 and TRBJ1-2; TRBD1 agrees at 10 bases. V dropped 4 bases and J dropped 4; count of bases not matched to a gene: 9. Per the germline V gene, CDR1 is LGHDT and CDR2 is YNNKEL (reference sequence). The CDR3 has 16 amino acids. This chain's CDR3 is CASSLIDRTGGYGYTF. The CDR3 nucleotides are TGTGCCAGCAGCCTCATAGATAGGACAGGGGGCTATGGCTACACCTTC.

Only a few counts were recorded for this clonotype. The chain carries TRBV7-3 and TRBJ1-1; TRBD1 is a possible D gene (6 bases). Trimming removed 5 bases from V and 0 bases from J, with 13 bases in between. Germline values: CDR1 SGHTA, CDR2 FQGTGA. The CDR3 is 15 amino acids. The CDR3 loop is CASSKIGDMNTEAFF. CDR3 in DNA: TGTGCCAGCAGCAAAATTGGGGACATGAACACTGAAGCTTTCTTT. The variable domain in full, completed from reference TRBV7-3 and TRBJ1-1, reads GAGVSQTPSNKVTEKGKYVELRCDPISGHTALYWYRQSLGQGPEFLIYFQGTGAADDSGLPNDRFFAVRPEGSVSTLKIQRTERGDSAVYLCASSKIGDMNTEAFFGQGTRLTVV.

This chain connects TRBV5-1 to TRBJ1-6, with D tentatively TRBD1 (6 bases). Germline assignment: CDR1 SGHRS and CDR2 YFSETQ. This CDR3 spans 16 amino acids. V lost 0 bases and J lost 7, with 14 bases in between. The chain's CDR3 is CASSLAQGRSNSPLHF. The CDR3 nucleotides are TGCGCCAGCAGCTTGGCACAGGGAAGGTCAAATTCACCCCTCCACTTT.

This clonotype was recorded a few times. This chain joins TRBV11-2 and TRBJ2-4; a weak D match, TRBD2 (5 bases). The CDR3 covers 17 residues. From germline, CDR1 is SGHAT and CDR2 FQNNGV. The V gene lost 1 base and the J gene lost 6 bases, with 19 bases spanning the gap. This CDR3 is CASSLVMWGARGNIQYF. The CDR3 bases are TGTGCCAGCAGCTTAGTAATGTGGGGAGCACGGGGAAACATTCAGTACTTC. The whole variable domain, remainder taken from reference TRBV11-2 and TRBJ2-4, is EAGVAQSPRYKIIEKRQSVAFWCNPISGHATLYWYQQILGQGPKLLIQFQNNGVVDDSQLPKDRFSAERLKGVDSTLKIQPAKLEDSAVYLCASSLVMWGARGNIQYFGAGTRLSVL.

This clonotype came up a few times. The chain joins TRBV15 to TRBJ1-2, with D possibly matching TRBD1 (5 bases). Germline CDR1 LNHNV, CDR2 YYDKDF (reference sequence). V shed 0 bases and J shed 6 bases, with 14 bases lying between them. The CDR3 length is 15 residues. This CDR3 is CATSRDFGRADGYTF. DNA of the CDR3: TGTGCCACCAGCAGAGACTTTGGCAGGGCGGATGGCTACACCTTC.

V usage is TRBV9 and J usage is TRBJ2-5; TRBD2 agrees at 12 bases. Trimming cost V 0 bases and J 5 bases; bases outside gene matches: 2. Germline CDR1 reads SGDLS; CDR2 reads YYNGEE. The CDR3 has 15 residues. For the CDR3, the DNA is TGTGCCAGCAGCGTAGCTGGGACTAGCGGGGAGACCCAGTACTTC. Translation: CASSVAGTSGETQYF.

With respect to this clonotype: One base away lies a much larger clone, so this may be a sequencing read error. The V gene is TRBV29-1, the J gene TRBJ1-4, with 7 positions matching TRBD1. Looked up from germline, CDR1 is SQVTM and CDR2 is ANQGSEA. The CDR3 is made up of 13 amino acids. For the CDR3, the DNA is TGCAGCGTTGAACGGGACAGCAATGGAAAACTGTTTTTT. Translated: CSVERDSNGKLFF.

This clonotype has just a few counts. The V and J genes are TRBV4-2 and TRBJ2-5; D possibly matches TRBD1 or TRBD2 (6 bases each). CDR1 and CDR2 from the germline V gene are LGHNA and YNFKEQ. This CDR3 is 15 amino acids long. V lost 0 bases, J lost 3 bases, and 11 bases lay in between. Here the CDR3 reads CASSQDSRGEETQYF. As DNA, the CDR3 is TGTGCCAGCAGCCAAGATTCGAGGGGGGAAGAGACCCAGTACTTC.

V is TRBV28 and J is TRBJ2-7; D ambiguous. The end of the DNA aligns better with TRBJ2-5, so the J call may be wrong. The germline gives CDR1 MDHEN, CDR2 SYDVKM. CDR3 length: 14 residues. CDR3 loop: CASSVRPSGETQYF. CDR3 DNA sequence: TGTGCCAGCAGTGTACGGCCGTCCGGAGAGACCCAGTACTTC.

This clonotype was seen repeatedly, ten times or more. The CDR3 nucleotides are TGTGCCACCAGTGACAACAGGGGGCTCCAAGAGACCCAGTACTTC. As protein: CATSDNRGLQETQYF. J is TRBJ2-5 and V is TRBV24-1; 9 nucleotides agree with TRBD1. Germline CDR1 reads KGHDR; CDR2 reads SFDVKD. Germline trimming cut 4 bases from V and 1 base from J; bases unmatched to any gene: 3. This CDR3 spans 15 amino acids.

This clonotype has a handful of counts. The chain uses TRBV11-2 and TRBJ1-6; possible D gene TRBD1, 6 bases. V gave up 0 bases and J gave up 11 bases, with 8 bases separating them. From germline, CDR1 is SGHAT and CDR2 FQNNGV. The CDR3 has 13 amino acids. CDR3 nucleotides: TGTGCCAGCAGCTTAGAAACAGGGACACCCCTCCACTTT. It specifies CASSLETGTPLHF.

As for this clonotype: This may come from a read error, since a much larger clone is one base off. The chain recombines TRBV12-3 or TRBV12-4 with TRBJ1-2; D not certain. The CDR3 length is 13 residues. V was trimmed by 6 bases and J by 6 bases, leaving 14 bases between them. The CDR3 reads CASSPSGLNGYTF. The CDR3 nucleotides are TGTGCCAGCAGCCCCTCGGGCTTAAATGGCTACACCTTC.

The J gene is TRBJ2-7, the V gene TRBV30, with TRBD1 matching over 11 bases. The CDR3 contains 14 residues. After removal of 1 base from V and 6 bases from J, the junction contained 5 bases not matched to a gene. The germline V gene has CDR1 GTSNPN and CDR2 SVGIG (reference sequence). DNA for the CDR3: TGTGCCTGGAGTGCGGGACAGGGGGGCGCCGAGCAGTACTTC. Protein product: CAWSAGQGGAEQYF.

A note on this clonotype: A read error may explain this, as a much larger clone is one base away. The chain carries TRBV12-3 or TRBV12-4 and TRBJ1-1; D perhaps matches TRBD1 (5 bases). The CDR3 spans 14 residues. The V end was cut by 1 base, the J end by 7 bases, with 13 bases between. CDR3 loop: CASSLVGVGDEAFF. In DNA, the CDR3 is TGTGCCAGCAGTTTAGTGGGGGTAGGGGATGAAGCTTTCTTT.

This clonotype was observed a handful of times. This chain links TRBV5-6 with TRBJ2-5, with D perhaps matching TRBD1 (5 bases). Germline V gene lookup returns CDR1 SGHDT and CDR2 YYEEEE. The germline V and J ends were trimmed by 2 bases and 3 bases, with 17 bases remaining between them. This CDR3 has 16 residues. CDR3 in DNA: TGTGCCAGCAGCTTCGATCTCGGCAGGGTGGAAGAGACCCAGTACTTC. It is translated as CASSFDLGRVEETQYF.

The rearrangement links TRBV5-1 to TRBJ2-5; 8 bases match TRBD2. Germline V gene sequence: CDR1 SGHRS, CDR2 YFSETQ. This CDR3 region has 17 residues. J was trimmed by 7 bases and V by 4 bases; bases with no gene match: 18. CDR3 DNA: TGCGCCAGCAGCCCAGGACCGGGACTAGTGGTTTCGGGGACCCAGTACTTC. It is translated as CASSPGPGLVVSGTQYF.

Worth noting for this clonotype: A junction boundary mismatches the germline segment, possibly from a read error. V is TRBV5-1 and J is TRBJ2-1, with 9 bases identical to TRBD2. This CDR3 has 17 residues. The V gene's germline CDR1 is SGHRS and CDR2 YFSETQ. This CDR3 reads CASTLTSSGTSYNEQFF. DNA of the CDR3: TGCGCCAGCACCTTGACGTCTAGCGGGACCTCCTACAATGAGCAGTTCTTC. Drawing the rest from reference TRBV5-1 and TRBJ2-1, the complete variable domain is KAGVTQTPRYLIKTRGQQVTLSCSPISGHRSVSWYQQTPGQGLQFLFEYFSETQRNKGNFPGRFSGRQFSNSRSEMNVSTLELGDSALYLCASTLTSSGTSYNEQFFGPGTRLTVL.